What follows are 24 T cell receptor beta chains derived from one specimen sequenced in a study of identical twins. In TCRdb, the 5' RACE reads were re-called with MiXCR into one record per CDR3 protein. The sample includes 1.5 million to 2 million distinct CDR3 sequences, roughly 35% of them seen just once. The sample taken for sequencing was cord blood. The source is a newborn girl in good health.

The V and J genes are TRBV28 and TRBJ2-3; the D gene is possibly TRBD1 (5 bases). CDR1 is MDHEN and CDR2 is SYDVKM in the germline V gene. V was shortened by 3 bases and J by 6 bases, with 13 bases between the two germline ends. CDR3 length equals 14 residues. For the CDR3, the DNA is TGTGCCAGCAGTTTGAGGTTCAGGGTGGATACGCAGTATTTT. It encodes CASSLRFRVDTQYF.

Only a few counts were recorded for this clonotype. The chain is built from TRBV20-1 and TRBJ1-5; 8 bases are a match to TRBD1. Germline CDR1 reads DFQATT; CDR2 reads SNEGSKA (reference sequence). The trim removed 5 bases at V and 4 bases at J, leaving 7 bases unmatched. The CDR3 totals 14 residues. The CDR3 region is CSADGTGGNQPQHF. Here the CDR3 DNA reads TGCAGTGCTGATGGGACAGGAGGGAATCAGCCCCAGCATTTT.

With respect to this clonotype: A much larger clone lies one base from this, so it may be a read error. The chain couples TRBV27 to TRBJ2-3; no firm D call. The CDR3 extends over 14 amino acids. Germline CDR1 reads MNHEY; CDR2 reads SMNVEV (reference sequence). The V and J ends lost 5 bases and 3 bases respectively, with 12 bases between them. CDR3 protein: CASSPLERTDTQYF. CDR3 bases: TGTGCCAGCAGTCCCCTAGAACGTACAGATACGCAGTATTTT.

V gene TRBV10-1 combines with J gene TRBJ1-2; 7 nucleotides align to TRBD1. There are 14 residues in the CDR3. V gave up 3 bases and J gave up 8 bases; unmatched junction bases: 9. Germline loops: CDR1 WNHNN, CDR2 SYGVQD (reference sequence). This chain's CDR3 is CASSDPPTGDGYTF. The CDR3 region has the DNA TGCGCCAGCAGTGATCCGCCAACAGGGGACGGCTACACCTTC.

This chain joins TRBV28 and TRBJ1-2, with D hard to call. Germline V gene sequence: CDR1 MDHEN, CDR2 SYDVKM. The CDR3 is made up of 14 amino acids. With 7 bases removed from V and 3 bases from J, the gap between germline ends came to 15 bases. The CDR3 here is CASTSPAGDYGYTF. The CDR3 DNA reads TGTGCCAGCACGAGTCCCGCGGGCGACTATGGCTACACCTTC.

This clonotype was counted ten times or more. The chain carries TRBV4-2 and TRBJ2-1; the D gene is possibly TRBD2 (7 bases). V shed 0 bases and J shed 7 bases, with 19 bases lying between them. The CDR3 sequence is 17 residues long. Germline loops: CDR1 LGHNA, CDR2 YNFKEQ. The CDR3 bases are TGTGCCAGCAGCCAAGATAGGAGAACGGGGGGCGGGAATGAGCAGTTCTTC. The encoded protein is CASSQDRRTGGGNEQFF.

Worth noting for this clonotype: The junction departs from the called germline gene at one end, perhaps through a read error. V and J are TRBV20-1 and TRBJ2-4; D remains ambiguous. Per the germline V gene, CDR1 is DFQATT and CDR2 is SNEGSKA (reference sequence). This CDR3 contains 15 residues. In DNA form, the CDR3 reads TGCAGTGCTAGAGACCTCCTCTTAGCCAAAAACATTCGGTACTTC. Translating gives CSARDLLLAKNIRYF.

This clonotype was picked up a small number of times. The rearrangement uses TRBV4-2 and TRBJ2-7, with 7 bases that match TRBD2. The V segment lost 0 bases and the J segment 0 bases; nucleotides outside the gene matches: 11. CDR3 length: 18 residues. The germline V gene has CDR1 LGHNA and CDR2 YNFKEQ. The CDR3 coding sequence is TGTGCCAGCAGCCAAGATTTTGTGAGCGGGAAGCGCTCCTACGAGCAGTACTTC. Translated, it gives CASSQDFVSGKRSYEQYF.

This clonotype was counted between two and nine times. The genes are TRBV6-4 and TRBJ2-1; 14 nucleotides match TRBD2. J lost 8 bases, V lost 8 bases, and 11 bases had no gene match. CDR3 length equals 16 residues. Germline V gene sequence: CDR1 MRHNA, CDR2 SNTAGT. The CDR3 bases are TGTGCCAGCCGAAAGGGACTAGCGGGGGCATGGGATGAGCAGTTCTTC. Its protein is CASRKGLAGAWDEQFF.

V gene TRBV7-8 combines with J gene TRBJ1-5; D gene unclear. The germline V and J ends were trimmed by 1 base and 6 bases, with 19 bases remaining between them. This CDR3 is built from 17 residues. Germline lookup yields CDR1 SGHVS and CDR2 FQNEAQ. Here the CDR3 reads CASSLGFAAGVGQPQHF. CDR3 nucleotides: TGTGCCAGCAGCTTAGGGTTTGCGGCAGGAGTCGGTCAGCCCCAGCATTTT.

The J gene is TRBJ1-2, the V gene TRBV5-5, with D possibly being TRBD1 (6 bases). This CDR3 has 14 amino acids. Trimming removed 0 bases from V and 4 bases from J, with 10 bases in between. Germline values: CDR1 SGHKS, CDR2 YYEKEE (reference sequence). The CDR3 nucleotides read TGTGCCAGCAGCTTGGACAGGGTCATCTATGGCTACACCTTC. Its translation: CASSLDRVIYGYTF. The variable domain in full, completed from reference TRBV5-5 and TRBJ1-2, reads DAGVTQSPTHLIKTRGQQVTLRCSPISGHKSVSWYQQVLGQGPQFIFQYYEKEERGRGNFPDRFSARQFPNYSSELNVNALLLGDSALYLCASSLDRVIYGYTFGSGTRLTVV.

The chain recombines TRBV6-2 or TRBV6-3 with TRBJ1-1, with 8 bases aligning to TRBD1. The ends lost 6 bases at V and 0 bases at J; junction bases unmatched: 6. This CDR3 has 15 amino acids. The germline gives CDR1 MNHEY, CDR2 SVGEGT. The CDR3 sequence is CASSRGLTMNTEAFF. Here the CDR3 DNA reads TGTGCCAGCAGCAGGGGGCTGACTATGAACACTGAAGCTTTCTTT.

Note on this clonotype: The germline gene is not matched at one end of the junction; a read error may be the cause. The V and J genes are TRBV7-9 and TRBJ1-1; 8 nucleotides match TRBD1. The CDR3 is 14 amino acids. CDR1 SEHNR and CDR2 FQNEAQ come from the germline V gene (reference sequence). For the CDR3, the DNA is TGTGCCAGCAGCTGGAGGACAGGGAACACTGAAGTTTTCTTT. Amino acids: CASSWRTGNTEVFF.

This clonotype came up a few times. The chain is built from TRBV6-1 and TRBJ2-2; D is possibly TRBD2 (5 bases). CDR1 MNHNS and CDR2 SASEGT come from the germline V gene. V lost 4 bases, J lost 1 base, and 16 bases lay in between. The CDR3 is made up of 17 amino acids. CDR3 amino acids: CASSAGSNGGNTGELFF. Here the CDR3 DNA reads TGTGCCAGCAGTGCCGGATCCAACGGAGGGAACACCGGGGAGCTGTTTTTT.

This clonotype was seen only a few times. V and J are TRBV12-3 or TRBV12-4 and TRBJ2-1; no reliable D call. V was cut by 6 bases and J by 0 bases, with 15 bases left in between. The CDR3 contains 16 residues. The CDR3 bases are TGTGCCAGCAGCCATCGGAATCGGGTCTCCTACAATGAGCAGTTCTTC. Protein product: CASSHRNRVSYNEQFF.

This clonotype turned up a few times. The chain has TRBV20-1 and TRBJ2-3; weak D call: TRBD1 (5 bases). In germline, CDR1 is DFQATT, CDR2 SNEGSKA (reference sequence). Deletions cut 3 bases from V and 6 bases from J, with 16 bases between. CDR3 length: 14 residues. CDR3: CSASGAARVDTQYF. In DNA, the CDR3 is TGCAGTGCTAGTGGGGCAGCCCGCGTGGATACGCAGTATTTT.

The rearrangement joins TRBV7-2 to TRBJ2-1; TRBD2 agrees at 12 bases. J was trimmed by 10 bases and V by 5 bases; bases with no gene match: 12. This CDR3 comprises 16 residues. CDR1 is SGHTA and CDR2 is FQGNSA in the germline V gene. In DNA, the CDR3 is TGTGCCAGCAGCCCTGTCGTACTAGCGGGGGGATCCGAGCAGTTCTTC. The encoded protein is CASSPVVLAGGSEQFF.

This clonotype appeared a single time. The rearrangement uses TRBV7-9 and TRBJ1-2, with TRBD1 matching over 8 bases. The CDR3 has 14 amino acids. The germline V gene encodes CDR1 SEHNR and CDR2 FQNEAQ (reference sequence). The junction had 10 bases not matched to a gene; V was cut back by 5 bases and J by 8 bases. The CDR3 is CASSRDRGVVGYTF. In DNA, the CDR3 is TGTGCCAGCAGCCGTGACAGGGGTGTGGTGGGCTACACCTTC.

The chain combines TRBV29-1 with TRBJ1-1; D perhaps matches TRBD1 (5 bases). Germline V gene lookup returns CDR1 SQVTM and CDR2 ANQGSEA. V dropped 3 bases and J dropped 5 bases, with 19 bases sitting between them. This CDR3 comprises 15 residues. CDR3 protein: CSVDALRGITTEAFF. The CDR3 nucleotides read TGCAGCGTTGACGCCCTAAGGGGAATCACTACTGAAGCTTTCTTT.

CDR3 DNA sequence: TGTGCCAGCAGCCAAGACAGGGTTTTTGAAAAACTGTTTTTT. Amino acid sequence: CASSQDRVFEKLFF. The rearrangement links TRBV4-2 to TRBJ1-4; D might be TRBD1 (5 bases). The CDR3 has 14 residues. The V and J ends lost 0 bases and 7 bases respectively, with 9 bases between them. The germline gives CDR1 LGHNA, CDR2 YNFKEQ.

This clonotype was seen repeatedly, ten times or more. V is TRBV20-1 and J is TRBJ2-1, with 11 bases that match TRBD2. Germline values: CDR1 DFQATT, CDR2 SNEGSKA (reference sequence). The length of the CDR3 is 16 residues. Germline trimming cut 0 bases from V and 4 bases from J; bases unmatched to any gene: 5. CDR3 nucleotide sequence: TGCAGTGCTAGAGATGCGCGGACTAGCGGGTACAATGAGCAGTTCTTC. Translation gives CSARDARTSGYNEQFF.

CDR3 amino acids: CASRGEHNSPLHF. In DNA form, the CDR3 reads TGTGCCAGCAGGGGGGAACATAATTCACCCCTCCACTTT. V usage is TRBV2 and J usage is TRBJ1-6, with a tentative D call TRBD1 (5 bases). Per germline, CDR1 SNHLY and CDR2 FYNNEI. CDR3 size: 13 residues. The V end was cut by 6 bases, the J end by 5 bases, with 8 bases between.

This chain links TRBV5-5 with TRBJ2-1, with 8 bases that match TRBD2. Trimming removed 0 bases from V and 5 bases from J; junction bases left unmatched: 10. The CDR3 runs to 17 residues. Germline CDR1 and CDR2: SGHKS and YYEKEE (reference sequence). Here the CDR3 DNA reads TGTGCCAGCAGCTTGGTCGCGGGGGGACGTTCTCACAATGAGCAGTTCTTC. Protein sequence: CASSLVAGGRSHNEQFF.

This clonotype was observed many times. The chain joins TRBV29-1 to TRBJ1-2; D ambiguous. Germline assignment: CDR1 SQVTM and CDR2 ANQGSEA. The CDR3 spans 12 residues. V was clipped by 3 bases and J by 4 bases, with 9 bases between them. CDR3 in DNA: TGCAGCGTTGACAGGCTTATCTATGGCTACACCTTC. It specifies CSVDRLIYGYTF.